This T cell receptor (beta chain) was sequenced during a study of blood T cell repertoires in COVID-19. Looking at the study overall: Acute and convalescent COVID-19 samples came from the United States, Italy and Spain. PBMCs, B-cell-depleted T cells, or T cells provided the cDNA or gDNA that made up the material.

Per the study methods: Amplified reference gene primers provided the basis for estimating nucleated cell counts. Data came from immunoSEQ multiplex PCR; TCRdb stores just in-frame clones and leaves some out. V and J calls and clone size are those listed in that table; D and trimming were worked out from the DNA. The data hold about 150,000 clones, with approximately 80% observed a single time. CDR1 and CDR2 (germline): SGHRS, YFSETQ. CDR3 length: 16 amino acids. The J segment lost 0 bases and the V segment lost 0 bases, leaving 2 bases of the junction unmatched. The chain combines TRBV5-1 with TRBJ2-5, with TRBD1 matching 10 bases. This clonotype was sampled from a man in his fifties or sixties who had recovered from COVID-19. The sequenced sample was peripheral blood. The CDR3 coding sequence is TGCGCCAGCAGCTTGGGGGACAGGGGCGACCAAGAGACCCAGTACTTC. The encoded protein is CASSLGDRGDQETQYF. Together with reference TRBV5-1 and TRBJ2-5, the CDR3 gives the full variable domain: KAGVTQTPRYLIKTRGQQVTLSCSPISGHRSVSWYQQTPGQGLQFLFEYFSETQRNKGNFPGRFSGRQFSNSRSEMNVSTLELGDSALYLCASSLGDRGDQETQYFGPGTRLLVL.